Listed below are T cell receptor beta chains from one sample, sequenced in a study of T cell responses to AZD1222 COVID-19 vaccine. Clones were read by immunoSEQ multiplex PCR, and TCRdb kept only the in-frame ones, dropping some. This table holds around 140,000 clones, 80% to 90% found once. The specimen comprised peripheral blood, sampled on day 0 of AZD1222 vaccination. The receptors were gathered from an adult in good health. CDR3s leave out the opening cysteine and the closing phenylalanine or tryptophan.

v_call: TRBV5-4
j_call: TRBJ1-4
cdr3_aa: ASSNYRGDSTNEKLF

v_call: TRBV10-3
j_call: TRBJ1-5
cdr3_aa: AIGQGDQPQH

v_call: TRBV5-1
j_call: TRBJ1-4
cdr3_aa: ASSLLQGLGEKLF

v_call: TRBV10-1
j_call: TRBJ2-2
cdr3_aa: ASSQGTAGELF

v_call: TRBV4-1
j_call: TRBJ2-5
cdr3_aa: ASSQDLLETQY

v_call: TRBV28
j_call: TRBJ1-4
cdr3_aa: ASSVRTGLNEKLF

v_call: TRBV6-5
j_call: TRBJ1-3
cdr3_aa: ASRRDLRSGNTIY

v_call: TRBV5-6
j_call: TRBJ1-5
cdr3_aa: ASSPGGNQPQH

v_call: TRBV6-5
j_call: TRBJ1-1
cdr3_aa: ASSLPGPLNTEAF

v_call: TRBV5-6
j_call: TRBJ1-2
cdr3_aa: ASSLGWADYGYT

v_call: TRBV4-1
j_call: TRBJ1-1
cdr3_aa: ASSQDSFRYRGPEAF

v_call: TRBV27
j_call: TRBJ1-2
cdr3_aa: ASSPGQGAGGYT

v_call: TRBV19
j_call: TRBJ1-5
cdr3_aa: ASRAGEPQH

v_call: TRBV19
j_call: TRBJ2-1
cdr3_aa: ASSLPSGRSLNEQF

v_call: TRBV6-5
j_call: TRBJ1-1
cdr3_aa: ASSYSSNTEAF

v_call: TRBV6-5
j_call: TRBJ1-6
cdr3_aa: ASTQLWGKDSPLH

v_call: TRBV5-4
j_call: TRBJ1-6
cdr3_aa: ATKIAYNSPLH

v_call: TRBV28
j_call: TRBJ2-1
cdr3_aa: ASSPTLGFNEQF

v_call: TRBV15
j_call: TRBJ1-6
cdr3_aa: ATSRERRARSPLH

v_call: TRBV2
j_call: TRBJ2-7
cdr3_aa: ASSEGPGDAYEQY

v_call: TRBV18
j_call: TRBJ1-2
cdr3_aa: ASSPEQEHYGYT

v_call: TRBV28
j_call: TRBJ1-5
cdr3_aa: ASTIDRPPSILAQH

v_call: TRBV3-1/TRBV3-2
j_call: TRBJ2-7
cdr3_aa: ASSQEMRQNYEQY

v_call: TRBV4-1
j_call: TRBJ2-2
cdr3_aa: ASSLSGFLF

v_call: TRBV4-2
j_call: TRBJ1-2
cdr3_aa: ASSQVGELRGYT

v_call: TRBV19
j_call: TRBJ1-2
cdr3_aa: ASSVGSRTNYGYT

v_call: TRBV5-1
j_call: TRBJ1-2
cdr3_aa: ASSLDRTIYGYT

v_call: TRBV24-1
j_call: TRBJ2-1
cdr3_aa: ATSKTGGIRNEQF

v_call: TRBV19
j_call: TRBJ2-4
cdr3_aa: ASSGRALWGKNIQY

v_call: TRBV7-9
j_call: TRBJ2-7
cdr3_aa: ASRPGTPTYEQY

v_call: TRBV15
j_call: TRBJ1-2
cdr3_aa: ATSIGGSAGYT

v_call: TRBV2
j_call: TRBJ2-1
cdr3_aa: ASTRGSSYNEQF

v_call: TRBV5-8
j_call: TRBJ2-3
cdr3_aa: ASSLVAGANTQY

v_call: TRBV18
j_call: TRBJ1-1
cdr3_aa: ASSPSSGTAMNTEAF

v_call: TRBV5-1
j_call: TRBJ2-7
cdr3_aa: ASSPDRHSYEQY

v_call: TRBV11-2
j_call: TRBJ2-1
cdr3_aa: ASSGLAGRYNEQF

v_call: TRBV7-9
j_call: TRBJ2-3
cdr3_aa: ASSFPSSGRSTDTQY

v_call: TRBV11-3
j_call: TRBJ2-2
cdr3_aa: ASESGTGELF

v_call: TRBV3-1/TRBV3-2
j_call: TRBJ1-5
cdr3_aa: ASSRTGNQPQH

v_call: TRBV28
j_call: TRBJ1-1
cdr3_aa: ASSSLTGIGGEAF

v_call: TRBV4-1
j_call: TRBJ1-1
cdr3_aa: ASSLFVRDSLNTEAF

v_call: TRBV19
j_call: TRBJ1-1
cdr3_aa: ASREAQGEAF

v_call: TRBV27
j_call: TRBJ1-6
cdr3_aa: ASSLEINSPLH

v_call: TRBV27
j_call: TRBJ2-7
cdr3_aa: ASSPNLRDRRTYEQY

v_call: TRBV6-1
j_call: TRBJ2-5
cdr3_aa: ASSESGEGTQY

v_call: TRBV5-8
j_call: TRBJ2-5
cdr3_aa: ASSRLALQETQY

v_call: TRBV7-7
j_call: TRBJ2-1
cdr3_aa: ASSPNYGDEQF

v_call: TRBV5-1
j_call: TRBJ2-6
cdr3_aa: ASSTGDLQGLSGANVLT

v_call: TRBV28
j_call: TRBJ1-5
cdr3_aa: ASSVGQGRYQPQH

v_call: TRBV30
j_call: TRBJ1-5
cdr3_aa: AWSRDGGRRPQH

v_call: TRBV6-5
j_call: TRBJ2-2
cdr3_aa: ASRPTGLGTGELF

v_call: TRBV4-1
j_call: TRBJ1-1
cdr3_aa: ASRRGDLDTEAF